The 8 T cell receptor beta chains below all came from one sample that was sequenced in a study of CD8 T cells in ankylosing spondylitis. TCRdb processed the 5' RACE reads anew with MiXCR; each CDR3 protein has one entry. The table lists about 500,000 distinct CDR3 sequences, roughly 13% of them singletons. Overall study findings and caveats: Apparently characteristic of ankylosing spondylitis blood was a TCR beta motif (roughly eight highly homologous variants).

No antigens are known for them. The sequenced sample was blood, either unsorted or a sorted T cell fraction (not recorded which). The receptors come from a male donor with ankylosing spondylitis.

V is TRBV30 and J is TRBJ1-5; TRBD1 might be the D (6 bases). CDR1 and CDR2 (germline): GTSNPN, SVGIG (reference sequence). This CDR3 spans 13 amino acids. V gave up 2 bases and J gave up 7 bases, with 12 bases separating them. This chain's CDR3 is CAWSSAGEQPQHF. CDR3 DNA: TGTGCCTGGAGTTCGGCAGGGGAACAGCCCCAGCATTTT.

The chain joins TRBV6-5 to TRBJ2-5, with D tentatively TRBD2 (6 bases). The germline gives CDR1 MNHEY, CDR2 SVGAGI. Trimming removed 4 bases from V and 7 bases from J, with 19 bases in between. The CDR3 length is 15 residues. The CDR3 spells CASSLNSGTFGTQYF. In DNA, the CDR3 is TGTGCCAGCAGTTTGAATTCCGGGACTTTTGGGACCCAGTACTTC.

This clonotype occurred a few times. V usage is TRBV29-1 and J usage is TRBJ2-1; 8 bases map to TRBD2. CDR1 SQVTM and CDR2 ANQGSEA come from the germline V gene. The CDR3 is 14 amino acids. V shed 7 bases, J shed 7 bases, and the junction held 12 bases outside the gene matches. CDR3 nucleotide sequence: TGCAGCGCCGACGGGACTAGTTTTTCAAATGAGCAGTTCTTC. Encoded protein: CSADGTSFSNEQFF.

The V call is TRBV20-1, the J call TRBJ2-3; 10 nucleotides line up with TRBD1. V lost 3 bases, J lost 1 base, and 1 base stayed unmatched. The germline V gene encodes CDR1 DFQATT and CDR2 SNEGSKA (reference sequence). This CDR3 comprises 14 residues. In nucleotides, the CDR3 is TGCAGTGCTAGTGGGACAGGGGGCACAGATACGCAGTATTTT. Translation gives CSASGTGGTDTQYF.

This clonotype was counted a few times. The chain uses TRBV12-3 or TRBV12-4 and TRBJ1-2; D not resolved. There are 12 residues in the CDR3. Deletions cut 3 bases from V and 4 bases from J, with 6 bases between. CDR3 DNA: TGTGCCAGCAGTTTGGTAATCTATGGCTACACCTTC. Translating it yields CASSLVIYGYTF.

This clonotype has just a few counts. CDR3 coding DNA: TGTGCCAGCAGACAGGGAGGGTATGGCTACACCTTC. Translated: CASRQGGYGYTF. This chain joins TRBV25-1 and TRBJ1-2; a weak D match, TRBD1 (6 bases). Trimming shortened V by 6 bases and J by 5 bases, and 10 bases separated the two germline ends. The germline V gene encodes CDR1 MGHDK and CDR2 SYGVNS. This CDR3 comprises 12 residues.

This clonotype has a handful of counts. The chain recombines TRBV5-1 with TRBJ2-2; D is unclear. Germline assignment: CDR1 SGHRS and CDR2 YFSETQ. The CDR3 totals 15 residues. V was pared by 3 bases and J by 7 bases, with 16 bases between. CDR3 sequence: CASSSTGGVGGELFF. Written as DNA, the CDR3 is TGCGCCAGCAGCTCCACCGGCGGAGTTGGCGGGGAGCTGTTTTTT.

This clonotype was observed a handful of times. The chain combines TRBV20-1 with TRBJ2-1; 9 nucleotides agree with TRBD2. Germline assignment: CDR1 DFQATT and CDR2 SNEGSKA (reference sequence). After removal of 3 bases from V and 1 base from J, the junction contained 10 bases not matched to a gene. The CDR3 sequence is 17 residues long. The CDR3 nucleotides are TGCAGTGCTAGGGAGGGACTAGCCGAAGGTTCCTACAATGAGCAGTTCTTC. Its translation: CSAREGLAEGSYNEQFF.